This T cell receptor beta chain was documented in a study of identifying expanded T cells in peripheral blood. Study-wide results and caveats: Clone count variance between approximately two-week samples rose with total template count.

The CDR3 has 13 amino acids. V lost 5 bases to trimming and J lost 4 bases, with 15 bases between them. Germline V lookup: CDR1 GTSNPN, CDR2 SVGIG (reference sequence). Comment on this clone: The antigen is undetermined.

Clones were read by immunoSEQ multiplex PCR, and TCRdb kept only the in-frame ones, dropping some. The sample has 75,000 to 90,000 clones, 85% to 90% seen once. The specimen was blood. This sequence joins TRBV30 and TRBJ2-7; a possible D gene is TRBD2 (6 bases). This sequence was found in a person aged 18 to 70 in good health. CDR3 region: CAWDRGTSYEQYF. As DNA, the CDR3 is TGTGCCTGGGACCGGGGGACGTCGTACGAGCAGTACTTC.